This T cell receptor (beta chain) was recovered during a study of T cell responses to AZD1222 COVID-19 vaccine. Method: immunoSEQ multiplex PCR; TCRdb's copy keeps in-frame clones and lacks some. The sample has around 95,000 clones; 70% to 90% are singletons. The CDR3 covers 13 residues. Germline loops: CDR1 SGHRS, CDR2 YFSETQ. V lost 4 bases and J 7 bases, leaving 12 bases between the germline ends. The V gene is TRBV5-1, the J gene TRBJ2-1; possible D gene TRBD2, 6 bases. This receptor was identified in an adult in good health. The sample here was peripheral blood, taken on day 0 of MenACWY control vaccination. The DNA for the CDR3 is TGCGCCAGCAGCGGGAGTGGGACTAATGAGCAGTTCTTC. Translation: CASSGSGTNEQFF.